The clone carrying this TCR beta chain was detected only once. Its antigen is as yet unknown. The sample is drawn from a study of shared clonotypes between healthy human individuals. General study results and limits: Sharing across four donors was highest in naive CD4 (approximately 5%) and lowest in memory CD8 (about 0.4%).

The CDR3 contains 14 residues. V was clipped by 1 base and J by 7 bases, with 10 bases between them. Germline CDR1 and CDR2: SGHAT and FQNNGV. The protocol was immunoSEQ multiplex PCR, while the TCRdb copy is restricted to in-frame clones and leaves out a portion. The sample shows roughly 2,000,000 clones, 85% to 95% of them seen only once. Only CD45RO-negative cells positively selected for CCR7 counted as naive CD8 cells, so terminally differentiated effector memory CD45RA+ cells were excluded. Study donors comprised healthy, HIV-negative adults devoid of recent acute infection or vaccination. Donors, without exception, were Caucasian adults residing in Nashville, Tennessee.

V is TRBV11-2 and J is TRBJ2-2; the D is unclear. Material: naive CD8+ T cells sorted from blood. The TCR comes from a man in his late teens or twenties in good health. The chain's CDR3 is CASSLGPVVGELFF. The CDR3 nucleotides are TGTGCCAGCAGCTTAGGTCCAGTAGTCGGGGAGCTGTTTTTT.